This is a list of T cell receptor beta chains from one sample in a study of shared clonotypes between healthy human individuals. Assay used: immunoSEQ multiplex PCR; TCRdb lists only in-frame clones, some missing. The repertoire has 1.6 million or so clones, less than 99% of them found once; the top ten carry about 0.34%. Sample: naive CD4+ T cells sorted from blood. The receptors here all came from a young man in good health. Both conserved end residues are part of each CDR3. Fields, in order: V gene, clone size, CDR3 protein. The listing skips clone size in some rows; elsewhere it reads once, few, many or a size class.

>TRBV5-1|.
CASSLLGDYEQYF
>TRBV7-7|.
CASSLGIAGGVGDTQYF
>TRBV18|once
CASSPNPADTQYF
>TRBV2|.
CAASQGGSYEKLFF
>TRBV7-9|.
CASSWRRGLAGSEQYF
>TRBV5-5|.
CASSPSTGTANTEAFF
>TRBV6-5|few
CASSYGGNTEAFF
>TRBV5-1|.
CASSQPGTSGGYEQYF
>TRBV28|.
CASRTQTGIHTEAFF
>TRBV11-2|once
CASSFESGGQPQHF
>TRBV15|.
CATSRVSRTQETQYF
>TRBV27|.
CASSSYQGQGLNTIYF
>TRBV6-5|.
CASSYETDTEAFF
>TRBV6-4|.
CASSPPGGQGAHLGGYTF
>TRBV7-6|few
CASSLGTGQETQYF
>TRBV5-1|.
CASSLDGGPDGEAFF
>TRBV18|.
CASSPLHLAGERTDTQYF
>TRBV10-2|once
CASSSRQTVNTEAFF
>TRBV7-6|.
CASSPRGEAGDTDTQYF
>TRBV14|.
CASSQRLAGVNSYNEQFF
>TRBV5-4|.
CASSSSGDPYEKLFF
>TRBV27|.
CASSTYDRTAGLKNQPQHF
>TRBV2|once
CASRVAGVQFF
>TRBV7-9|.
CASSVTVTGELFF
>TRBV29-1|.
CSVRPGQSTDTQYF
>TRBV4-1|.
CASSNTGMSGNTIYF
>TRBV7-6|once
CASSLVLNGEQYF
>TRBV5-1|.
CASRLEAGELFF
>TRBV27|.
CASRDRLSPRVLFF